A selection of T cell receptor beta chains follows, all from one sample in a study of T-cell memory formation after mild COVID-19. MiXCR was run by TCRdb on the 5' RACE reads, yielding one entry per CDR3 protein. This sample has 200,000 to 250,000 distinct CDR3 sequences; roughly 10% occur once, and the top ten carry around 3.3%. Input material: PBMCs or a T cell subset sorted from them (not recorded which). The receptors shown here come from a man aged 18 to 30 who had mild COVID-19 (a few samples of this study predate the infection). Cell type and time point are not known. CDR3s include the opening cysteine and the closing phenylalanine or tryptophan. The D gene is left open where the match is weak. Expanded clones get a size class; other rows say once, few or many, or leave the size out.

>TRBD1|few|TRBJ1-1|TRBV5-1
CASVGQLNTEAFF
TGCGCCAGCGTGGGACAGTTGAACACTGAAGCTTTCTTT
>NA|few|TRBJ2-5|TRBV15
CATSRERGTGTQYF
TGTGCCACCAGCAGAGAGCGGGGAACGGGGACCCAGTACTTC
>NA|few|TRBJ1-6|TRBV7-2
CASSLGDSAYNSPLHF
TGTGCCAGCAGCTTAGGTGACAGTGCCTATAATTCACCCCTCCACTTT
>TRBD2|few|TRBJ2-7|TRBV9
CASSVQRGGEQYF
TGTGCCAGCAGCGTCCAGCGGGGAGGTGAGCAGTACTTC
>NA|few|TRBJ2-5|TRBV9
CASSVGVGTQYF
TGTGCCAGCAGCGTAGGAGTGGGGACCCAGTACTTC
>TRBD2|many|TRBJ2-7|TRBV5-1
CASSFGSGGTYEQYF
TGCGCCAGCAGCTTCGGTAGCGGGGGGACCTACGAGCAGTACTTC
>NA|few|TRBJ2-3|TRBV18
CASSGLTDTQYF
TGTGCCAGCTCAGGACTCACAGATACGCAGTATTTT
>TRBD1|NA|TRBJ2-7|TRBV30
CALSVGGSSYEQYF
TGTGCCTTGAGTGTAGGGGGCAGCTCCTACGAGCAGTACTTC
>TRBD1|few|TRBJ2-2|TRBV6-6
CASYLTGQGNTGELFF
TGTGCCAGCTACCTGACCGGACAGGGGAACACCGGGGAGCTGTTTTTT
>TRBD1|NA|TRBJ1-1|TRBV4-2
CASSPRDRKATEAFF
TGTGCCAGCAGCCCCCGGGACAGAAAAGCCACTGAAGCTTTCTTT
>NA|NA|TRBJ1-5|TRBV4-3
CASSQDTGLHQPQHF
TGCGCCAGCAGCCAAGATACTGGACTCCATCAGCCCCAGCATTTT
>TRBD2|NA|TRBJ2-1|TRBV6-2/TRBV6-3
CASSYSVGGDEEQFF
TGTGCCAGCAGTTACTCTGTCGGGGGGGATGAGGAGCAGTTCTTC
>TRBD2|many|TRBJ2-1|TRBV5-1
CASSGRTSEGNEQFF
TGCGCCAGCAGCGGAAGGACTAGCGAGGGGAATGAGCAGTTCTTC
>NA|few|TRBJ1-1|TRBV19
CASSRTPTEAFF
TGTGCCAGTAGTCGGACACCCACTGAAGCTTTCTTT
>NA|few|TRBJ2-1|TRBV5-1
CASSPDPGYLYNEQFF
TGCGCCAGCAGCCCGGATCCAGGGTACCTATACAATGAGCAGTTCTTC
>NA|few|TRBJ2-7|TRBV7-2
CASSPAPYEQYF
TGTGCCAGCAGCCCCGCTCCCTACGAGCAGTACTTC
>NA|many|TRBJ2-5|TRBV29-1
CSVAVGSGETQYF
TGCAGCGTTGCCGTGGGATCAGGGGAGACCCAGTACTTC
>TRBD1|many|TRBJ1-5|TRBV7-9
CASSRDRNQPQHF
TGTGCCAGCAGCCGGGACAGAAATCAGCCCCAGCATTTT
>NA|NA|TRBJ1-1|TRBV30
CAWSPREAFF
TGTGCCTGGAGCCCTCGTGAAGCTTTCTTT
>NA|NA|TRBJ2-5|TRBV5-1
CASSLDGGETQYF
TGCGCCAGCAGCTTGGATGGTGGAGAGACCCAGTACTTC
>NA|few|TRBJ1-4|TRBV5-1
CASSLNWANEKLFF
TGCGCCAGCAGCTTGAACTGGGCTAATGAAAAACTGTTTTTT
>NA|many|TRBJ2-3|TRBV7-9
CASSTDTDTQYF
TGTGCCAGCAGCACAGACACAGATACGCAGTATTTT
>TRBD1|NA|TRBJ2-5|TRBV6-2/TRBV6-3
CASRGGQGGRETQYF
TGTGCCAGCAGGGGGGGACAGGGAGGTCGGGAGACCCAGTACTTC
>NA|medium-sized|TRBJ1-1|TRBV5-1
CASSTRGSDTEAFF
TGCGCCAGCAGCACCAGGGGCTCGGACACTGAAGCTTTCTTT
>NA|few|TRBJ1-2|TRBV12-3/TRBV12-4
CASSLQGALYGYTF
TGTGCCAGCAGCCTACAGGGAGCTCTCTATGGCTACACCTTC
>NA|NA|TRBJ2-3|TRBV5-1
CASSLAGFAAGSDTQYF
TGCGCCAGCAGCTTGGCCGGCTTTGCGGCAGGTTCAGATACGCAGTATTTT
>TRBD1|few|TRBJ2-7|TRBV4-3
CASSQGDRRSYEQYF
TGCGCCAGCAGCCAGGGGGACAGGCGTTCCTACGAGCAGTACTTC
>NA|NA|TRBJ1-5|TRBV4-1
CASSQGLSKGRNQPQHF
TGCGCCAGCAGCCAAGGTCTGAGCAAGGGGCGAAATCAGCCCCAGCATTTT
>TRBD1|once|TRBJ1-5|TRBV5-1
CASSSGTGPNQPQHF
TGCGCCAGCAGTTCCGGGACAGGGCCCAATCAGCCCCAGCATTTT
>NA|NA|TRBJ1-1|TRBV9
CASSVGHGGGTEAFF
TGTGCCAGCAGCGTAGGCCATGGGGGGGGCACTGAAGCTTTCTTT
>NA|few|TRBJ1-6|TRBV3-1
CASSQEKGLNFSPLHF
TGTGCCAGCAGCCAAGAAAAGGGGTTGAATTTTTCACCCCTCCACTTT